These 9 T cell receptor beta chains were all obtained from the same sample, sequenced in a study of blood T cells in healthy people across ages. PCR was performed a second time for about 7 to 11 cycles using a sample-barcoded 5' primer and a J-beta primer mix. MiXCR was run by TCRdb on the 5' RACE reads, yielding one entry per CDR3 protein. This sample yields approximately 1,000,000 distinct CDR3 sequences, of which less than 45% are seen a single time; under 15% belongs to the top ten. The sample taken for sequencing was blood. These receptors were taken from a man aged 18 to 30 in good health.

The CDR3, as DNA: TGCGCCAGCAGCCAAGAAGGTCAGCGGATCTACAATGAGCAGTTCTTC. Its translation: CASSQEGQRIYNEQFF. The gene calls are TRBV4-1 and TRBJ2-1; tentative D call: TRBD2 (5 bases). The CDR3 is 16 residues long. Germline CDR1 reads MGHRA; CDR2 reads YSYEKL. Trimming cost V 0 bases and J 3 bases, with 12 bases left between them.

This clonotype was observed a handful of times. V usage is TRBV20-1 and J usage is TRBJ1-4; D not resolved. Deletions cut 0 bases from V and 0 bases from J, with 11 bases between. Germline V gene sequence: CDR1 DFQATT, CDR2 SNEGSKA (reference sequence). The CDR3 covers 16 residues. The CDR3: CSARDPIRATNEKLFF. CDR3 sequence (DNA): TGCAGTGCTAGAGATCCTATTAGGGCAACTAATGAAAAACTGTTTTTT.

The genes are TRBV6-1 and TRBJ1-2; 7 bases line up with TRBD1. The CDR3 is 17 amino acids. The V gene end was trimmed by 5 bases and the J gene end by 0 bases; junction bases not matched to a gene: 12. Per germline, CDR1 MNHNS and CDR2 SASEGT. CDR3 DNA sequence: TGTGCCAGCAGTCGAGGACAGGCGATATTTGCTAACTATGGCTACACCTTC. This codes for CASSRGQAIFANYGYTF.

The chain recombines TRBV6-5 with TRBJ2-5, with TRBD2 matching 12 bases. After removal of 0 bases from V and 1 base from J, the junction contained 9 bases not matched to a gene. This CDR3 has 19 amino acids. Per the germline V gene, CDR1 is MNHEY and CDR2 is SVGAGI. The CDR3 bases are TGTGCCAGCAGTTACTCGATATATCTAGCGGGGGGGTCCCAAGAGACCCAGTACTTC. Amino acid sequence: CASSYSIYLAGGSQETQYF.

This clonotype came up many times. J is TRBJ1-2 and V is TRBV2, with 9 bases matching TRBD1. J gave up 6 bases and V 1 base, and 9 bases lay outside the gene matches. The CDR3 has 16 amino acids. Per germline, CDR1 SNHLY and CDR2 FYNNEI. In DNA form, the CDR3 reads TGTGCCAGCAGTGAAGGGAGGGGACAGGGTCTTCATGGCTACACCTTC. Translation gives CASSEGRGQGLHGYTF.

This clonotype showed up just a few times. This chain uses TRBV18 with TRBJ2-3, with 10 positions matching TRBD1. This CDR3 comprises 17 residues. Germline-derived CDR1 and CDR2 are KGHSH and LQKENI. Germline trimming cut 0 bases from V and 2 bases from J; bases unmatched to any gene: 5. The CDR3: CASSPPGDRGTTDTQYF. The CDR3 DNA is TGTGCCAGCTCACCACCCGGGGACAGGGGTACCACAGATACGCAGTATTTT.

J is TRBJ1-1 and V is TRBV15, with no clear D. The CDR3 has 14 residues. Trimming took off 1 base at V and 5 bases at J, with 11 bases between the two ends. From germline, CDR1 is LNHNV and CDR2 YYDKDF (reference sequence). This chain's CDR3 is CATSRGLVGTEAFF. CDR3 nucleotides: TGTGCCACCAGCAGAGGACTGGTGGGAACTGAAGCTTTCTTT.

The gene calls are TRBV7-8 and TRBJ2-1, with D hard to call. The germline gives CDR1 SGHVS, CDR2 FQNEAQ. The CDR3 runs 15 residues. The V end was cut by 2 bases, the J end by 9 bases, with 17 bases between. CDR3 sequence reads: CASSLFMGYVGEQFF. The CDR3 coding sequence is TGTGCCAGCAGCTTATTCATGGGGTATGTGGGTGAGCAGTTCTTC. The full variable domain, rest sourced from reference TRBV7-8 and TRBJ2-1, is GAGVSQSPRYKVAKRGQDVALRCDPISGHVSLFWYQQALGQGPEFLTYFQNEAQLDKSGLPSDRFFAERPEGSVSTLKIQRTQQEDSAVYLCASSLFMGYVGEQFFGPGTRLTVL.

The chain has TRBV4-2 and TRBJ2-5; possibly TRBD1 for D (6 bases). The assigned J gene may be wrong: the sequence end matches TRBJ2-7 better. This CDR3 is built from 15 residues. The germline V gene has CDR1 LGHNA and CDR2 YNFKEQ. CDR3 nucleotides: TGTGCCAGCAGCCAAGATCCCAAAGACAGGTACGAGCAGTACTTC. It encodes CASSQDPKDRYEQYF.